These 6 T cell receptor beta chains share one sample of origin, sequenced in a study of T cell changes during pregnancy in multiple sclerosis. The assay was immunoSEQ multiplex PCR, and TCRdb's table has in-frame clones only and misses some. The repertoire includes over 55,000 clones, 70% to 90% of them detected once, and around 2.5% sits in the top ten. The sample was peripheral blood, taken in the first trimester of pregnancy. These receptor sequences come from a female donor with multiple sclerosis, enrolled in a pregnancy study.

The chain links TRBV6-5 to TRBJ2-5, with 13 bases that match TRBD2. This CDR3 has 14 amino acids. Germline CDR1 MNHEY, CDR2 SVGAGI. Trimming took 8 bases from V and 0 from J; bases not matched to a gene: 0. CDR3 sequence reads: CASGLAGDQETQYF. DNA for the CDR3: TGTGCCAGCGGACTAGCGGGGGACCAAGAGACCCAGTACTTC.

The chain is built from TRBV4-2 and TRBJ1-5; D not resolved. This CDR3 contains 15 residues. V gave up 3 bases and J gave up 7 bases, with 16 bases separating them. CDR1 LGHNA and CDR2 YNFKEQ come from the germline V gene. The CDR3 is CASSHRWEESQPQHF. CDR3 nucleotide sequence: TGTGCCAGCAGCCACCGGTGGGAGGAAAGCCAGCCCCAGCATTTT.

This sequence joins TRBV4-2 and TRBJ2-3, with 7 bases lining up with TRBD2. Germline V gene sequence: CDR1 LGHNA, CDR2 YNFKEQ. This CDR3 is built from 18 residues. J was trimmed by 1 base and V by 0 bases; bases with no gene match: 10. Here the CDR3 DNA reads TGTGCCAGCAGCCAAGATAGGGTACTAGCGAGCGGCACAGATACGCAGTATTTT. Amino acid sequence: CASSQDRVLASGTDTQYF.

The chain is built from TRBV11-1 and TRBJ2-5; the match to TRBD2 covers 8 bases. Germline CDR1 SGHAT, CDR2 FQDESV (reference sequence). V gave up 5 bases and J gave up 3 bases; unmatched junction bases: 8. This CDR3 is built from 15 residues. The CDR3 here is CASSDPTSAKETQYF. The DNA of the CDR3 is TGTGCCAGCAGCGACCCGACTAGCGCCAAAGAGACCCAGTACTTC.

The chain employs TRBV27 and TRBJ2-2; 10 nucleotides match TRBD1. CDR3 length equals 15 residues. Trimming at V came to 6 bases and at J to 5 bases, leaving 6 bases not matched to a gene. Germline values: CDR1 MNHEY, CDR2 SMNVEV (reference sequence). As DNA, the CDR3 is TGTGCCAGCAGGCCGGGACAGGGGAGGACCGGGGAGCTGTTTTTT. This gives the protein CASRPGQGRTGELFF.

The chain is built from TRBV7-3 and TRBJ2-5, with 7 bases identical to TRBD1. The ends lost 0 bases at V and 3 bases at J; junction bases unmatched: 4. This CDR3 has 15 residues. Germline-derived CDR1 and CDR2 are SGHTA and FQGTGA. CDR3 sequence: CASSLTGGLKETQYF. The CDR3 coding sequence is TGTGCCAGCAGCTTAACAGGGGGCCTGAAAGAGACCCAGTACTTC.